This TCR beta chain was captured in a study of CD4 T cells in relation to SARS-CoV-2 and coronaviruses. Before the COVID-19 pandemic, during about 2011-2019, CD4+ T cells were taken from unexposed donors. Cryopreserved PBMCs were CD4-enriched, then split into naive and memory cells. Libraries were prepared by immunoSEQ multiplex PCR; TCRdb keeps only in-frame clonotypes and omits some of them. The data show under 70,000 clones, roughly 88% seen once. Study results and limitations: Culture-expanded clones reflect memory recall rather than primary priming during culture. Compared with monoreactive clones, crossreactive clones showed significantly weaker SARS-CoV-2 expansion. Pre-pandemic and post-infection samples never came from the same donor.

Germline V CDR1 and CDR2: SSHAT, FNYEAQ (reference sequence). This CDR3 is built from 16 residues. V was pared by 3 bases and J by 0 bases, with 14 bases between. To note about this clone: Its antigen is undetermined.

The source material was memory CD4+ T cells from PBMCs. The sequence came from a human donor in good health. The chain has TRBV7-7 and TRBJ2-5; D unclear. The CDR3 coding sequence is TGTGCCAGCAGCTTTAAACAGAAGTCAAACCAAGAGACCCAGTACTTC. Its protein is CASSFKQKSNQETQYF. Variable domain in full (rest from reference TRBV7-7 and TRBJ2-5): GAGVSQSPRYKVTKRGQDVTLRCDPISSHATLYWYQQALGQGPEFLTYFNYEAQPDKSGLPSDRFSAERPEGSISTLTIQRTEQRDSAMYRCASSFKQKSNQETQYFGPGTRLLVL.